What follows are 12 T cell receptor beta chains derived from one specimen sequenced in a study of blood T cell repertoires in COVID-19. Only in-frame clones appear in the TCRdb table, and some are missing; sequencing was by immunoSEQ multiplex PCR. This sample has more than 300,000 clones, with around 92% found just once. Sequenced: peripheral blood. These receptors all stem from a woman aged 25-40 years with COVID-19, enrolled during active disease.

This sequence joins TRBV2 and TRBJ1-3, with TRBD1 matching over 7 bases. The CDR3 sequence is 15 residues long. J was trimmed by 2 bases and V by 1 base; bases with no gene match: 2. Germline assignment: CDR1 SNHLY and CDR2 FYNNEI. As DNA, the CDR3 is TGTGCCAGCAGTGAAGGCAGGGGGACTGGAAACACCATATATTTT. Protein product: CASSEGRGTGNTIYF.

The chain recombines TRBV5-8 with TRBJ2-5; tentatively, D is TRBD1 (6 bases). V was cut by 2 bases and J by 6 bases, with 11 bases left in between. The CDR3 is 13 amino acids. Germline CDR1 reads SGHTS; CDR2 reads YDEGEE. This CDR3 is CASSLLQGKTQYF. The DNA for the CDR3 is TGTGCCAGCAGCTTACTACAGGGAAAGACCCAGTACTTC.

V gene TRBV6-5 combines with J gene TRBJ1-1; the match to TRBD1 covers 7 bases. This CDR3 comprises 13 residues. The ends lost 6 bases at V and 3 bases at J; junction bases unmatched: 4. Germline V CDR1 and CDR2: MNHEY, SVGAGI. CDR3 amino acids: CASSRGTDTEAFF. DNA for the CDR3: TGTGCCAGCAGCCGCGGGACAGACACTGAAGCTTTCTTT.

This clone was picked up a small number of times. The chain links TRBV9 to TRBJ2-7, with TRBD2 matching 11 bases. Germline V gene sequence: CDR1 SGDLS, CDR2 YYNGEE. Trimming took 3 bases from V and 3 from J; bases not matched to a gene: 11. CDR3 length: 17 amino acids. The CDR3 nucleotides read TGTGCCAGCAGCGACCCACTAGCGGGAGAGGACCTCTACGAGCAGTACTTC. Amino acids: CASSDPLAGEDLYEQYF.

The chain links TRBV10-2 to TRBJ2-1; 10 bases agree with TRBD2. This CDR3 comprises 17 residues. Germline lookup yields CDR1 WSHSY and CDR2 SAAADI. With V trimmed by 0 bases and J by 4 bases, 6 bases remained unmatched. DNA of the CDR3: TGCGCCAGCAGTGAGTCGATCGGACTAGCGGAGTACAATGAGCAGTTCTTC. Its translation: CASSESIGLAEYNEQFF.

The genes are TRBV6-6 and TRBJ1-1; D ambiguous. V shed 2 bases and J shed 4 bases, with 11 bases lying between them. Germline CDR1 MNHNY, CDR2 SVGAGI (reference sequence). This CDR3 has 14 amino acids. The CDR3 DNA follows: TGTGCCAGCAGTTACGGGTTGGAGGGCACTGAAGCTTTCTTT. Protein sequence: CASSYGLEGTEAFF.

The V call is TRBV3-1 (or the pseudogene TRBV3-2), the J call TRBJ1-1; D uncertain. The CDR3 consists of 12 residues. Trimming cost V 7 bases and J 5 bases, with 11 bases left between them. Germline CDR1 is LGHDT and CDR2 is YNNKEL (reference sequence). The CDR3 loop reads CASNRGGTEAFF. As DNA, the CDR3 is TGTGCCAGCAACCGGGGAGGGACTGAAGCTTTCTTT.

In its sample, this clone was seen many times. The CDR3 bases are TGCGCCAGCAGCTTGGAAGGGGGCGCTGGGTATGGCTACACCTTC. Encoded protein: CASSLEGGAGYGYTF. The V call is TRBV5-1, the J call TRBJ1-2, with 7 bases identical to TRBD1. Germline CDR1 and CDR2: SGHRS and YFSETQ. Trimming at V came to 0 bases and at J to 5 bases, leaving 7 bases not matched to a gene. The CDR3 sequence is 15 residues long.

V is TRBV5-1 and J is TRBJ2-1; 8 nucleotides agree with TRBD1. Trimming cost V 5 bases and J 8 bases; bases outside gene matches: 12. CDR1 SGHRS and CDR2 YFSETQ come from the germline V gene. CDR3 length equals 15 residues. The CDR3 DNA is TGCGCCAGCAGTCCATCTCGGACAGGGAGTCATGAGCAGTTCTTC. It specifies CASSPSRTGSHEQFF. Full variable domain (rest looked up from reference TRBV5-1 and TRBJ2-1): KAGVTQTPRYLIKTRGQQVTLSCSPISGHRSVSWYQQTPGQGLQFLFEYFSETQRNKGNFPGRFSGRQFSNSRSEMNVSTLELGDSALYLCASSPSRTGSHEQFFGPGTRLTVL.

The chain links TRBV19 to TRBJ2-1; TRBD2 matches at 10 bases. Trimming cost V 7 bases and J 10 bases; bases outside gene matches: 13. The CDR3 consists of 15 residues. In germline, CDR1 is LNHDA, CDR2 SQIVND (reference sequence). CDR3 coding DNA: TGTGCCAGTACTGAATGGCTAGCGGGGGTTAAGGAGCAGTTCTTC. Translated: CASTEWLAGVKEQFF.

The chain is built from TRBV7-2 and TRBJ2-5, with 11 bases lining up with TRBD2. The CDR3 has 17 amino acids. Germline V gives CDR1 SGHTA, CDR2 FQGNSA. J gave up 3 bases and V 5 bases, and 11 bases lay outside the gene matches. CDR3 nucleotides: TGTGCCAGCAGCCTAAACTGGATAGCGGGGGGGAAAGAGACCCAGTACTTC. Amino acids: CASSLNWIAGGKETQYF.

The chain uses TRBV6-5 and TRBJ2-7; TRBD1 is a possible D gene (5 bases). Germline lookup yields CDR1 MNHEY and CDR2 SVGAGI. The CDR3 consists of 14 residues. V was cut by 2 bases and J by 5 bases, with 13 bases left in between. The CDR3: CASSYTTWGNEQYF. CDR3 DNA sequence: TGTGCCAGCAGTTACACGACATGGGGCAACGAGCAGTACTTC.